What follows are 30 T cell receptor beta chains derived from one specimen sequenced in a study of T cell clonality in common variable immunodeficiency. TCRdb's copy holds only in-frame clones and misses some; the assay was immunoSEQ multiplex PCR. In total the sample includes 50,000 to 60,000 clones, none of them seen once. The sequenced sample consisted of peripheral blood mononuclear cells. Receptors originate from a person aged 18 to 69 in good health.

This clone has at least ten counts. The read comes to an end 3 residues before the CDR3 does, leaving the germline J gene to fill in the end. The chain uses TRBV5-1 and TRBJ2-7; 8 nucleotides line up with TRBD2. Germline-derived CDR1 and CDR2 are SGHRS and YFSETQ. Losses at the gene ends were 4 bases for V and 0 bases for J; bases not matched to a gene: 12. CDR3 size: 17 residues. The part of the CDR3 DNA that was read is TGCGCCAGCAGCCTGTGGCGGGCTAGCGGGCGCTCCTACGAG. Translated, it gives CASSLWRASGRSYE. From start to end, the CDR3 is CASSLWRASGRSYEQYF.

This clone has just a few counts. The read terminates 3 residues before the CDR3 end, so the remaining end is supplied by the germline J gene. The chain joins TRBV7-6 to TRBJ1-5; maybe TRBD1 (6 bases). CDR3 length: 14 amino acids. V dropped 1 base and J dropped 6 bases, with 10 bases sitting between them. Per the germline V gene, CDR1 is SGHVS and CDR2 is FNYEAQ. CDR3: CASSLGLGGQPQHF. CDR3 DNA, as far as it was read: TGTGCCAGCAGCTTAGGGTTAGGGGGTCAGCCC.

About this clone: The CDR3 end lies 3 residues beyond the end of the read and is filled in from the germline J gene. The rearrangement joins TRBV29-1 to TRBJ1-4, with D hard to call. CDR1 is SQVTM and CDR2 is ANQGSEA in the germline V gene. Trimming stripped 4 bases from V and 7 bases from J, with 19 bases between. This CDR3 region has 15 residues. The CDR3 protein is CSVGHNPSLGEKLFF. The sequenced part of the CDR3 DNA is TGCAGCGTTGGACATAACCCCTCCTTGGGTGAAAAA.

At least ten counts were recorded for this clone. The sequenced fragment ends 3 residues before the CDR3 boundary, so the rest is inferred from the germline J gene. The gene calls are TRBV5-1 and TRBJ2-1, with 8 bases matching TRBD1. Trimming took 0 bases from V and 3 from J; bases not matched to a gene: 5. The CDR3 length is 16 residues. Per germline, CDR1 SGHRS and CDR2 YFSETQ. The CDR3 here is CASSLEGQGRYNEQFF. The DNA read from the CDR3 is TGCGCCAGCAGCTTGGAAGGACAGGGTCGCTACAATGAG.

There are many counts of this clone. Read sequence stops 3 residues before the CDR3 end, and the germline J gene provides the missing end. The chain carries TRBV19 and TRBJ1-5, with D maybe TRBD1 (5 bases). Trimming removed 5 bases at V and 6 bases at J, with 14 bases between. There are 14 residues in the CDR3. Germline V gene data show CDR1 as LNHDA and CDR2 as SQIVND (reference sequence). The CDR3 DNA, read in part, is TGTGCCAGTAGTCGGGGGATGGCTGGTCAGCCC. Its protein product is CASSRGMAGQP. The full CDR3 sequence reads CASSRGMAGQPQHF.

This clone was picked up many times. The observed sequence ends 3 residues before the CDR3 terminus, with the missing tail filled in from the germline J gene. The J gene is TRBJ2-3, the V gene TRBV20-1, with TRBD1 matching over 11 bases. The CDR3 is 13 amino acids. Germline CDR1 reads DFQATT; CDR2 reads SNEGSKA (reference sequence). CDR3 sequence reads: CSGVGQGGETQYF. The CDR3 bases that were read are TGCAGTGGGGTGGGACAGGGGGGAGAGACG.

Turning to this clone: Coverage ceases 3 residues before the CDR3 finishes, and the germline J gene fills in the end. The rearrangement links TRBV18 to TRBJ1-5, with D perhaps TRBD1 (6 bases). Per germline, CDR1 KGHSH and CDR2 LQKENI. CDR3 length: 15 amino acids. Deletions cut 2 bases from V and 6 bases from J, with 14 bases between. CDR3 in amino acids: CASSPGQGRIQPQHF. The part of the CDR3 DNA that was read is TGTGCCAGCTCACCAGGGCAGGGGAGAATTCAGCCC.

This clone was picked up many times. The CDR3 goes on 3 residues after the read ends, and that part is filled in from the germline J gene. The rearrangement joins TRBV2 to TRBJ2-7; D gene ambiguous. Germline CDR1 reads SNHLY; CDR2 reads FYNNEI. The CDR3 totals 12 residues. V was trimmed by 3 bases and J by 0 bases, leaving 3 bases between them. Here the CDR3 reads CASSDSSYEQYF. CDR3 DNA (partial): TGTGCCAGCAGTGACAGCTCCTACGAG.

This clone is medium-sized by share. The read terminates 3 residues ahead of where the CDR3 ends, so the germline J gene completes it. The rearrangement joins TRBV10-3 to TRBJ2-1; TRBD2 is a possible D gene (5 bases). Germline assignment: CDR1 ENHRY and CDR2 SYGVKD. V lost 11 bases and J lost 6, with 23 bases in between. CDR3 size: 15 residues. Partial CDR3 DNA: TGTGCCGTCAAACTCACGGGTAGCGCAATCAATGAG. Translation gives CAVKLTGSAINE. The full CDR3 reads CAVKLTGSAINEQFF.

This clone was counted many times. The read ends 3 residues early relative to the CDR3; the germline J gene fills the gap. The V call is TRBV2, the J call TRBJ1-5; 8 bases agree with TRBD1. This CDR3 is built from 16 residues. Germline V gene lookup returns CDR1 SNHLY and CDR2 FYNNEI. V gave up 6 bases and J gave up 1 base; unmatched junction bases: 8. CDR3 in amino acids: CASRKTTGGSNQPQHF. CDR3 bases read: TGTGCCAGCAGGAAAACTACAGGGGGGAGCAATCAGCCC.

To note about this clone: The CDR3 end is not reached by the read, which stops 3 residues before it; the germline J gene fills it in. This chain links TRBV19 with TRBJ2-1; D gene uncertain. V was pared by 3 bases and J by 7 bases, with 22 bases between. Germline CDR1 LNHDA, CDR2 SQIVND (reference sequence). CDR3 length equals 17 residues. CDR3 bases read: TGTGCCAGTAGTATTAATCAAGCACTCACCCCTCGTAATGAG. This encodes CASSINQALTPRNE. The whole CDR3 protein reads CASSINQALTPRNEQFF.

A remark on this clone: The missing CDR3 end, 3 residues past where the read stops, is filled in from the germline J gene. The V and J genes are TRBV18 and TRBJ2-3; 7 bases agree with TRBD1. Per the germline V gene, CDR1 is KGHSH and CDR2 is LQKENI. This CDR3 has 14 residues. This CDR3 reads CASSPTGQKETQYF. The DNA read from the CDR3 is TGTGCCAGCTCCCCTACGGGACAGAAAGAGACG.

This clone was counted many times. Sequencing ends 3 residues short of the CDR3 end; the germline J gene provides the rest. The chain employs TRBV29-1 and TRBJ1-1; TRBD1 is a possible D gene (6 bases). The CDR3 loop spans 15 amino acids. Between the trimmed V and J ends, which lost 5 bases and 0 bases, there was a span of 16 bases. Per germline, CDR1 SQVTM and CDR2 ANQGSEA. The CDR3 region is CSVPNGQNMNTEAFF. The covered CDR3 bases are TGCAGCGTTCCGAATGGACAGAATATGAACACTGAA.

This clone was detected ten times or more. The read is 3 residues too short to cover the CDR3 end, so that end is filled in from the germline J gene. V usage is TRBV5-1 and J usage is TRBJ2-1, with a weak D call TRBD1 (5 bases). The CDR3 length is 14 residues. The V end was cut by 3 bases, the J end by 3 bases, with 10 bases between. In germline, CDR1 is SGHRS, CDR2 YFSETQ. CDR3 DNA, as far as it was read: TGCGCCAGCAGCTACCAAGGGGTCTACAATGAG. It codes for CASSYQGVYNE. In full, the CDR3 reads CASSYQGVYNEQFF.

The table lists this clone with many counts. The CDR3 end is not reached by the read, which stops 3 residues before it; the germline J gene fills it in. The chain has TRBV18 and TRBJ2-1, with 10 bases aligning to TRBD1. The length of the CDR3 is 16 residues. Per germline, CDR1 KGHSH and CDR2 LQKENI. V lost 3 bases to trimming and J lost 2 bases; unmatched junction nucleotides: 4. CDR3 region: CASSPLGTGAYNEQFF. The covered CDR3 bases are TGTGCCAGCTCACCTCTCGGGACAGGGGCCTACAATGAG.

This clone was recorded at least ten times. The sequence runs out 3 residues before the end of the CDR3; the remainder is reconstructed from the germline J gene. The rearrangement links TRBV19 to TRBJ2-5; 12 bases align to TRBD1. Germline V CDR1 and CDR2: LNHDA, SQIVND (reference sequence). This CDR3 region has 18 residues. The ends lost 4 bases at V and 2 bases at J; junction bases unmatched: 11. Incomplete CDR3 DNA: TGTGCCAGTAGTAAGCTGAGTCTGGGACAGGGGGCTCAAGAGACC. This sequence encodes CASSKLSLGQGAQET. The entire CDR3 sequence reads CASSKLSLGQGAQETQYF.

This clone was detected many times. The read gets to within 3 residues of the CDR3 end, and the germline J gene fills in the rest. V is TRBV5-1 and J is TRBJ2-7, with 8 bases lining up with TRBD2. In germline, CDR1 is SGHRS, CDR2 YFSETQ. This CDR3 region has 15 residues. V shed 0 bases and J 2 bases; nucleotides not matched to a gene: 4. The chain's CDR3 is CASSLGVGGAYEQYF. The covered CDR3 bases are TGCGCCAGCAGCTTGGGTGTCGGGGGGGCCTACGAG.

This clone was picked up many times. The CDR3 end is not reached by the read, which stops 3 residues before it; the germline J gene fills it in. The chain uses TRBV13 and TRBJ1-6; TRBD1 matches 10 bases. This CDR3 region has 19 residues. J was trimmed by 0 bases and V by 4 bases; bases with no gene match: 9. The germline V gene has CDR1 PRHDT and CDR2 FYEKMQ (reference sequence). The sequenced CDR3 bases are TGTGCCAGCAGCTCGTCCGGGACAGGGGCGAGCTCCTATAATTCACCC. It codes for CASSSSGTGASSYNSP. The entire CDR3 reads CASSSSGTGASSYNSPLHF.

This clone was counted ten times or more. The CDR3 extends 3 residues past the end of the read, so its final part is completed from the germline J gene. The chain links TRBV20-1 to TRBJ2-2; 10 bases are a match to TRBD2. Unmatched junction bases numbered 8, after V lost 4 bases and J lost 9 bases. CDR3 length: 14 amino acids. Germline lookup yields CDR1 DFQATT and CDR2 SNEGSKA (reference sequence). The CDR3 loop reads CSATTSGADRELFF. The covered CDR3 bases are TGCAGTGCTACTACTAGCGGGGCCGACCGGGAG.

This clone was counted at least ten times. The CDR3 end falls 3 residues outside the read, so it is completed with the germline J gene. The V call is TRBV30, the J call TRBJ2-2; D unresolved. V lost 4 bases and J 7 bases, leaving 16 bases between the germline ends. CDR3 length: 14 residues. Looked up from germline, CDR1 is GTSNPN and CDR2 is SVGIG (reference sequence). The CDR3 DNA, read in part, is TGTGCCTGGACGGTTTCATCAGCGAGCGGGGAG. It encodes CAWTVSSASGE. The CDR3 in full is CAWTVSSASGELFF. The full variable domain, its missing parts supplied by reference TRBV30 and TRBJ2-2, is SQTIHQWPATLVQPVGSPLSLECTVEGTSNPNLYWYRQAAGRGLQLLFYSVGIGQISSEVPQNLSASRPQDRQFILSSKKLLLSDSGFYLCAWTVSSASGELFFGEGSRLTVL.

This clone was found a few times. CDR3 DNA, as far as it was read: TGTGCCAGTAGTACTGGGGCCAACGTA. Its protein is CASSTGANV. The entire CDR3 protein is CASSTGANVLFF. This chain uses TRBV19 with TRBJ1-4; D may be TRBD1 (5 bases). The CDR3 extends 3 residues past the end of the read, so its final part is completed from the germline J gene. This CDR3 spans 12 amino acids. The germline gives CDR1 LNHDA, CDR2 SQIVND (reference sequence).

This clone was seen repeatedly, ten times or more. The read falls 3 residues short of the CDR3 end, and the missing part is taken from the germline J gene. This chain connects TRBV20-1 to TRBJ1-5; a weak D match, TRBD1 (5 bases). The CDR3 spans 14 residues. With 0 bases removed from V and 6 bases from J, the gap between germline ends came to 12 bases. Germline V gene lookup returns CDR1 DFQATT and CDR2 SNEGSKA (reference sequence). Here the CDR3 reads CSARDQAGSQPQHF. The DNA read from the CDR3 is TGCAGTGCTAGAGATCAGGCAGGGTCTCAGCCC.

This clone was picked up many times. From the germline J gene comes the end of the CDR3, since the read stops 3 residues before it. The J gene is TRBJ2-1, the V gene TRBV7-3; 9 positions agree with TRBD1. The CDR3 consists of 15 residues. Germline-derived CDR1 and CDR2 are SGHTA and FQGTGA. V dropped 5 bases and J dropped 4; count of bases not matched to a gene: 6. The CDR3 protein is CASSRTGGLYNEQFF. The sequenced part of the CDR3 DNA is TGTGCCAGCAGCAGAACAGGGGGCTTATACAATGAG.

Many counts were recorded for this clone. From the germline J gene comes the end of the CDR3, since the read stops 3 residues before it. The gene calls are TRBV18 and TRBJ2-2, with TRBD1 identical over 8 bases. Trimming took 0 bases from V and 5 from J; bases not matched to a gene: 5. This CDR3 region has 16 residues. Looked up from germline, CDR1 is KGHSH and CDR2 is LQKENI. Partial CDR3 DNA: TGTGCCAGCTCACCACCGGGACAGGAGATAACCGGGGAG. This encodes CASSPPGQEITGE. The whole CDR3 protein reads CASSPPGQEITGELFF.

This clone was seen repeatedly, ten times or more. The CDR3 end lies 3 residues beyond the end of the read and is filled in from the germline J gene. The rearrangement joins TRBV20-1 to TRBJ2-1; 9 bases align to TRBD2. Germline V CDR1 and CDR2: DFQATT, SNEGSKA (reference sequence). The CDR3 has 15 amino acids. After removal of 5 bases from V and 6 bases from J, the junction contained 11 bases not matched to a gene. The CDR3 bases that were read are TGCAGTGCTCTTCCAACTAGCGGGTCCCCCAATGAG. Amino acids: CSALPTSGSPNE. The whole CDR3 is CSALPTSGSPNEQFF.

This clone turned up a few times. The CDR3 end is not reached by the read, which stops 3 residues before it; the germline J gene fills it in. V and J are TRBV30 and TRBJ1-3, with TRBD1 matching 7 bases. The CDR3 runs to 17 residues. V shed 8 bases, J shed 0 bases, and the junction held 16 bases outside the gene matches. From germline, CDR1 is GTSNPN and CDR2 SVGIG (reference sequence). Here the CDR3 reads CAGIPRTGVFSGNTIYF. The CDR3 DNA, read in part, is TGTGCCGGAATCCCTCGGACAGGAGTTTTCTCTGGAAACACC. Full variable domain (outside the CDR3, taken from reference TRBV30 and TRBJ1-3): SQTIHQWPATLVQPVGSPLSLECTVEGTSNPNLYWYRQAAGRGLQLLFYSVGIGQISSEVPQNLSASRPQDRQFILSSKKLLLSDSGFYLCAGIPRTGVFSGNTIYFGEGSWLTVV.

The table lists this clone with many counts. From the germline J gene comes the end of the CDR3, since the read stops 3 residues before it. The chain combines TRBV7-9 with TRBJ2-1, with D possibly being TRBD1 (6 bases). Germline values: CDR1 SEHNR, CDR2 FQNEAQ (reference sequence). V lost 2 bases and J 6 bases, leaving 14 bases between the germline ends. CDR3 length: 15 residues. The sequenced CDR3 bases are TGTGCCAGCAGCTTAAGGGACAACCTGGGCAATGAG. It translates to CASSLRDNLGNE. The entire CDR3 is CASSLRDNLGNEQFF.

This clone was detected many times. The CDR3 is cut off 3 residues early in the read; its end comes from the germline J gene. The V call is TRBV2, the J call TRBJ1-2; 9 bases are a match to TRBD1. Germline V gives CDR1 SNHLY, CDR2 FYNNEI. The CDR3 has 14 amino acids. V was clipped by 2 bases and J by 7 bases; unmatched bases: 5. The chain's CDR3 is CASSERGQGTGYTF. The part of the CDR3 DNA that was read is TGTGCCAGCAGTGAAAGGGGACAGGGCACTGGC.

This clone was recorded many times. The CDR3 is cut off 3 residues early in the read; its end comes from the germline J gene. The J gene is TRBJ1-4, the V gene TRBV29-1; 11 bases fit TRBD1. This CDR3 spans 13 amino acids. Germline values: CDR1 SQVTM, CDR2 ANQGSEA. J gave up 7 bases and V 5 bases, and 3 bases lay outside the gene matches. CDR3 residues: CSVLGQGVEKLFF. The CDR3 bases that were read are TGCAGCGTTTTGGGACAGGGGGTTGAAAAA.

This clone was detected only a few times. The CDR3 bases that were read are TGTGCCAGCTCCGGGGATAGCAATCAGCCC. This encodes CASSGDSNQP. The entire CDR3 is CASSGDSNQPQHF. This chain uses TRBV7-8 with TRBJ1-5; D unresolved. Sequencing ends 3 residues short of the CDR3 end; the germline J gene provides the rest. The V gene lost 8 bases and the J gene lost 0 bases, with 8 bases spanning the gap. Looked up from germline, CDR1 is SGHVS and CDR2 is FQNEAQ. The CDR3 contains 13 residues.